This T cell receptor beta chain was obtained from a study of radiation and T cells in renal cell carcinoma. Study-level points and caveats: In blood, top tumor clones expanded by 2 weeks, shrinking by 4.

Worth noting for this clone: As yet, its antigen is unknown.

Using immunoSEQ multiplex PCR, the repertoire was profiled, and TCRdb retains in-frame clones only, with some absent. The sample lists approximately 120,000 clones; around 84% were seen once. Trimming removed 5 bases from V and 5 bases from J, with 12 bases in between. The CDR3 length is 13 residues. From germline, CDR1 is MDHEN and CDR2 SYDVKM. Sample time point: baseline pretreatment blood. Stated treatment: 15 Gy SBRT to primary tumor, nephrectomy 4 weeks later. Clear cell pathology was present in this patient's renal cell carcinoma. Specimen: blood, collected from a patient whose treatment included radiotherapy and nephrectomy. V is TRBV28 and J is TRBJ1-2; a weak D match, TRBD1 (5 bases). The TCR comes from a woman in her fifties or sixties with renal cell carcinoma. The DNA for the CDR3 is TGTGCCAGCAGTACCGGGACCATTTATGGCTACACCTTC. Amino acid sequence: CASSTGTIYGYTF.